Given below is one T cell receptor (beta chain) in context. Researchers processed graft tissue to release intraepithelial and lamina propria lymphocytes. This entry comes from a study of graft-versus-host responses after intestinal transplantation. Study-level information: Induction with anti-thymocyte globulin, then tacrolimus and steroids for around three years, was given to all recipients.

Sequencing used immunoSEQ multiplex PCR; TCRdb keeps in-frame clones, though not all of them. The table records around 15,000 clones, 67% of them present only once. V lost 1 base and J lost 3, with 7 bases in between. The CDR3 covers 13 residues. Germline V CDR1 and CDR2: SGHNT, YENEEA. Here the sequenced sample was ileum tissue, taken approximately 700 days after intestinal transplantation. The V gene is TRBV11-3, the J gene TRBJ2-7; a weak D match, TRBD1 (6 bases). The sequence derives from a human patient who received an intestinal transplant, so some T cells may come from the graft donor. The CDR3 region has the DNA TGTGCCAGCAGCTTAGTAGGGGGCTACGAGCAGTACTTC. Protein product: CASSLVGGYEQYF.